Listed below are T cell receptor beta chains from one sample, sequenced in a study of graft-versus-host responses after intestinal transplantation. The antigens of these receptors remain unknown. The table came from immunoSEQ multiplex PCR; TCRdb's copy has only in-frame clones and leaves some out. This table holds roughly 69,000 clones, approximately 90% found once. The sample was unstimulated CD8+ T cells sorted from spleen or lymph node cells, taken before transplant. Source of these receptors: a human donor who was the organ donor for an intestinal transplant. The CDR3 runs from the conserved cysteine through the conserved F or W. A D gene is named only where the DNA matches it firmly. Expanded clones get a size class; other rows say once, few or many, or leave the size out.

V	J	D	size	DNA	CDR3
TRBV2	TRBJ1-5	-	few	TGTGCCAGCAGTGCCAACAGGGAGGGTCATCAGCCCCAGCATTTT	CASSANREGHQPQHF
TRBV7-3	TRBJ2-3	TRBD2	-	TGTGCCAGCAGCTTAACCCCCGATTTTAGCGGGAGGGCAGATACGCAGTATTTT	CASSLTPDFSGRADTQYF
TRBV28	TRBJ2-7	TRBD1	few	TGTGCCAGCAGTCCGTACTCCGGGACAGGGATCATATACGAGCAGTACTTC	CASSPYSGTGIIYEQYF
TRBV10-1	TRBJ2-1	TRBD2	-	TGCGCCAGCAGTGAAAGGGCGGGAGGGCCGGACAATGAGCAGTTCTTC	CASSERAGGPDNEQFF
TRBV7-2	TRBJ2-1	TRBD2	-	TGTGCCAGCAGCCCCACCCCCCTAGCGGTCTGGGGTGAGCAGTTCTTC	CASSPTPLAVWGEQFF
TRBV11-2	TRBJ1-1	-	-	TGTGCCAGCAGCCGCGCCAGGGAAATGAACACTGAAGCTTTCTTT	CASSRAREMNTEAFF
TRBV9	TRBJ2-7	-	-	TGTGCCAGCAGCGGGGGGGACAGTACCCCCTACGAGCAGTACTTC	CASSGGDSTPYEQYF
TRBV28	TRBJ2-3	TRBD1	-	TGTGCCAGCAGTTGGGACAGGATGTTGACAGATACGCAGTATTTT	CASSWDRMLTDTQYF
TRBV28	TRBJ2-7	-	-	TGTGCCAGCCTACCGCGGAGCTCCTACGAGCAGTACTTC	CASLPRSSYEQYF
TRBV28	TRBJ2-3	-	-	TGTGCCAGCAGTCAAAACACATACTACCTGACTGGCACAGATACGCAGTATTTT	CASSQNTYYLTGTDTQYF
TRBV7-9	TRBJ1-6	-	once	TGTGCCAGCAGCTCCCCGGAGCCCTATAATTCACCCCTCCACTTT	CASSSPEPYNSPLHF
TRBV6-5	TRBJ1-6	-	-	TGTGCCAGCAGTTACTCGAAGGGGCCATGGAATTCACCCCTCCACTTT	CASSYSKGPWNSPLHF
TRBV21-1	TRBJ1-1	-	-	TGTGCCAGCAGCAAAGCGGGGGCTAGACGGCCCCCGGACACTGAAGCTTTCTTT	CASSKAGARRPPDTEAFF
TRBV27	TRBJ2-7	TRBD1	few	TGTGCCAGCAGCGCCGGGACAGGGGGCTACGAGCAGTACTTC	CASSAGTGGYEQYF
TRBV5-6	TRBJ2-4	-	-	TGTGCCAGCAGCCCGGTAAGAGACGGACTCCCGCTAGCCAAAAACATTCAGTACTTC	CASSPVRDGLPLAKNIQYF
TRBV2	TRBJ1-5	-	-	TGTGCCAGCAGTGAAGCGCTTCGTTTGTGGGGGGATCAGCCCCAGCATTTT	CASSEALRLWGDQPQHF
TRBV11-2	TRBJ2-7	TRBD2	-	TGTGCCAGCAGCGTACTAGCGGGAGGTATCTACGAGCAGTACTTC	CASSVLAGGIYEQYF
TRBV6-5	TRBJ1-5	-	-	TGTGCCAGCAGTTATGGCAGGGGTAGTCAGCCCCAGCATTTT	CASSYGRGSQPQHF